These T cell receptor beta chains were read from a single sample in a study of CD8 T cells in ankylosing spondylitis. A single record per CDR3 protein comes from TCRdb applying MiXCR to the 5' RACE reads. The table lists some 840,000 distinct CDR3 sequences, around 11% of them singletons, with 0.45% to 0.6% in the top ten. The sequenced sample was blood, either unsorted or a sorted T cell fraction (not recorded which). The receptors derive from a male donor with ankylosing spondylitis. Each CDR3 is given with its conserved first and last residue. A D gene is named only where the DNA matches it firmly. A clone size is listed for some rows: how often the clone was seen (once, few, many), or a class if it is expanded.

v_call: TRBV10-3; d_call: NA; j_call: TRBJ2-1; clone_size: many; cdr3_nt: TGTGCCATCGGCTCGGCGGGGAACTCCTACAATGAGCAGTTCTTC; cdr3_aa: CAIGSAGNSYNEQFF
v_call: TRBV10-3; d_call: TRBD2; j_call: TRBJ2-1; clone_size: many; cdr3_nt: TGTGCCATCGATCAGGGAGCGGGGGGTAGAGAGCAGTTCTTC; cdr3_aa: CAIDQGAGGREQFF
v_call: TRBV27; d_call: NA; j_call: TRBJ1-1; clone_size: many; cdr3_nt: TGTGCCAGCAGTTTTCGGATGAACACTGAAGCTTTCTTT; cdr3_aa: CASSFRMNTEAFF
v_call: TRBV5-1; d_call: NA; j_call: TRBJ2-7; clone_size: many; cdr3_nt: TGCGCCAGCAGCATTACCCCCTACGAGCAGTACTTC; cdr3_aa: CASSITPYEQYF
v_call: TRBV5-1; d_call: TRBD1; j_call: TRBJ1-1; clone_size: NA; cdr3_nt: TGCGCCAGCAGCTTAAGAAGACAGGGTTCGGCTTTCTTT; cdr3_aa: CASSLRRQGSAFF
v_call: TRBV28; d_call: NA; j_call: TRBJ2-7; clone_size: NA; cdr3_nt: TGTGCCAGCAGTTTAACTTTGGGAGGAGGACAGTACTTC; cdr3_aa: CASSLTLGGGQYF
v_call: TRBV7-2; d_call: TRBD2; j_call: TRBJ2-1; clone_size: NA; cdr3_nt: TGTGCCAGCAGCTTGCGACTAGCGGGGCTCTACAATGAGCAGTTCTTC; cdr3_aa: CASSLRLAGLYNEQFF
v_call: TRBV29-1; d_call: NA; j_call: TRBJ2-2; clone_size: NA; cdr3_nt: TGCAGCGTTGAAAGAGCCACCGGGGAGCTGTTTTTT; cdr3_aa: CSVERATGELFF
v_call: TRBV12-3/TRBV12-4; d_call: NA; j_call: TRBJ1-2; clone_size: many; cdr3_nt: TGTGCCAGCAGTTTAAGGGACCATAACTATGGCTACACCTTC; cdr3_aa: CASSLRDHNYGYTF
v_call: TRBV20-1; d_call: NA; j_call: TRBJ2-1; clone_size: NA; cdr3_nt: TGCAGTGTCCCCCGAAGAAGTGAGCAGTTCTTC; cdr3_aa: CSVPRRSEQFF
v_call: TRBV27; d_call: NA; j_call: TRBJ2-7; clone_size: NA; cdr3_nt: TGTGCCAGCAGTGACGACAAGGGTGGCTACGAGCAGTACTTC; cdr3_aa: CASSDDKGGYEQYF
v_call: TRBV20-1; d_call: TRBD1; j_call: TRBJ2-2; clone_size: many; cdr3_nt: TGCAGTGCTAGATATGGGACAGGGAACGGGGAGCTGTTTTTT; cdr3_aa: CSARYGTGNGELFF
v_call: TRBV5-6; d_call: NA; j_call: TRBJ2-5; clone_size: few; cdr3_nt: TGTGCCAGCAGCTTGATACTAATCCGAGAGACCCAGTACTTC; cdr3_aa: CASSLILIRETQYF
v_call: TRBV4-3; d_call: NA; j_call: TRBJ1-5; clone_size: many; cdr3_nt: TGCGCCAGCAGCCAAGGGGGGGGGACGACCCAGCATTTT; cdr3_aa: CASSQGGGTTQHF
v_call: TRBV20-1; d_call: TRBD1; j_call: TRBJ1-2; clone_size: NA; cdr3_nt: TGCAGTGCTAGAGAATGGGACAGAGTGGTCTATGGCTACACCTTC; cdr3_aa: CSAREWDRVVYGYTF
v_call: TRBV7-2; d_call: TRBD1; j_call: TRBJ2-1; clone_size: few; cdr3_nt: TGTGCCAGCAGCTCACGGACAGGGGGCGAGCAGTTCTTC; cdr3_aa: CASSSRTGGEQFF
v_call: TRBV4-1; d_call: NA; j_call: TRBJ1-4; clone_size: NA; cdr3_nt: TGCGCCAGCAGCCGAGGGGGACTTCTAACGGACCGCCTGAATGGAAAACTGTTTTTT; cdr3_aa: CASSRGGLLTDRLNGKLFF
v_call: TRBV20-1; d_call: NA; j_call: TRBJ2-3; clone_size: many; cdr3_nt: TGCAGTGCTAGAGAGGAACTAGCTAGCACAGATACGCAGTATTTT; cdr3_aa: CSAREELASTDTQYF
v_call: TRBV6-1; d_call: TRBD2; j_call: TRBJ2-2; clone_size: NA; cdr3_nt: TGTGCCAGCGGCACGCGGGGGGGGTACACCGGGGAGCTGTTTTTT; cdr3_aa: CASGTRGGYTGELFF
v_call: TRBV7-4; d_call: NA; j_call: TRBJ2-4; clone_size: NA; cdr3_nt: TGTGCCAGCAGCCCGGGCCTTCCTGGCCCCAAAAACATTCAGTACTTC; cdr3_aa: CASSPGLPGPKNIQYF
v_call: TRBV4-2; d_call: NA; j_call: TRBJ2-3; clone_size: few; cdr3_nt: TGTGCCAGCAGCCAAGATCTTGAATTCCCCACAGATACGCAGTATTTT; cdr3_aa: CASSQDLEFPTDTQYF
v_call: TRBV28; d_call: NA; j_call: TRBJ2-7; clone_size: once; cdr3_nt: TGTGCCAGCAGTTCCCAGAGGGGCTCGGCCTACGAGCAGTACTTC; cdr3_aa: CASSSQRGSAYEQYF
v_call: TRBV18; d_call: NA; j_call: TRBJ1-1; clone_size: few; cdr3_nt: TGTGCCAGCTCACCACAGGGCCGGACGAACACTGAAGCTTTCTTT; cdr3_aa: CASSPQGRTNTEAFF
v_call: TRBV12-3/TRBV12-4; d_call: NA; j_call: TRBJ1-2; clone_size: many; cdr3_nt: TGTGCCAGCAGTTTTTATAACTATGGCTACACCTTC; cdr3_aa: CASSFYNYGYTF
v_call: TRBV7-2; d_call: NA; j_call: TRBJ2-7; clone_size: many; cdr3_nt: TGTGCCAGCAGCCCTGGGGGAGGGACACGGACCTACGAGCAGTACTTC; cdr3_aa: CASSPGGGTRTYEQYF
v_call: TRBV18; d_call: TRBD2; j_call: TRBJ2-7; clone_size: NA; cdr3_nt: TGTGCCAGCTCACCTAAGTTCGGACTAGCGGGGAATTCATCCTACGAGCAGTACTTC; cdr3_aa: CASSPKFGLAGNSSYEQYF
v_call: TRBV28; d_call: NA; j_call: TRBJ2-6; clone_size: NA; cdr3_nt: TGTGCCAGCAGTTTTGAGGGATCTGGGGCCAACGTCCTGACTTTC; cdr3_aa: CASSFEGSGANVLTF
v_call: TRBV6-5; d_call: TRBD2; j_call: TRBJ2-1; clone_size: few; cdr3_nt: TGTGCCAGCAGTTACTCGGTGGCGGGGGGGGTGAATGAGCAGTTCTTC; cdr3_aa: CASSYSVAGGVNEQFF
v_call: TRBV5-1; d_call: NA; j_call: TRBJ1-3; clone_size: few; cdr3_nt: TGCGCCAGCAGCTTGGTGCCCTTCGCTTCCTACTCTGGAAACACCATATATTTT; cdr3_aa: CASSLVPFASYSGNTIYF
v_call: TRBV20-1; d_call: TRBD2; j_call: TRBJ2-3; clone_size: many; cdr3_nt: TGCAGTGCTAGCAGCCTAGCGGGAGCTACAGATACGCAGTATTTT; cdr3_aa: CSASSLAGATDTQYF
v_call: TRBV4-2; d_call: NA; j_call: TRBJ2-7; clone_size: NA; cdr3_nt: TGTGCCAGCACCGGGTCCTCCTACGAGCAGTACTTC; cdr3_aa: CASTGSSYEQYF
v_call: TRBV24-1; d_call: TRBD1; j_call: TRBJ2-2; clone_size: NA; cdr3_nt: TGTGCCACCAGTGATGACAGGGCGGTAACCGGGGAGCTGTTTTTT; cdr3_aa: CATSDDRAVTGELFF